One and the same sample provided the 30 T cell receptor beta chains below, sequenced in a study of graft-versus-host responses after intestinal transplantation. Their antigens remain unidentified. Clones were read by immunoSEQ multiplex PCR, and TCRdb kept only the in-frame ones, dropping some. Of 70,000 or so clones listed, 75% to 90% were seen once; the top ten hold 0.39%. Sequencing used unstimulated CD4+ T cells sorted from spleen or lymph node cells, obtained before transplant. These receptors originate from a human donor who was the organ donor for an intestinal transplant.

The V gene is TRBV28, the J gene TRBJ1-1; D unclear. The CDR3 spans 11 residues. Per the germline V gene, CDR1 is MDHEN and CDR2 is SYDVKM. V was shortened by 8 bases and J by 3 bases, with 7 bases between the two germline ends. CDR3 protein: CASARDTEAFF. The CDR3 DNA follows: TGTGCCAGCGCTCGGGACACTGAAGCTTTCTTT. The variable domain in full, completed from reference TRBV28 and TRBJ1-1, reads DVKVTQSSRYLVKRTGEKVFLECVQDMDHENMFWYRQDPGLGLRLIYFSYDVKMKEKGDIPEGYSVSREKKERFSLILESASTNQTSMYLCASARDTEAFFGQGTRLTVV.

CDR3 DNA: TGTGCCAGCAGCTTATTACAGGGGAATTCACCCCTCCACTTT. Translated: CASSLLQGNSPLHF. This chain uses TRBV7-2 with TRBJ1-6; TRBD1 matches at 7 bases. The ends lost 2 bases at V and 7 bases at J; junction bases unmatched: 2. The CDR3 is 14 amino acids. Germline assignment: CDR1 SGHTA and CDR2 FQGNSA.

The gene calls are TRBV11-3 and TRBJ1-5; TRBD1 might be the D (5 bases). Germline CDR1 SGHNT, CDR2 YENEEA. The CDR3 covers 16 residues. V was cut by 1 base and J by 3 bases, with 13 bases left in between. The CDR3 protein is CASSLGYGQTNQPQHF. The CDR3 DNA follows: TGTGCCAGCAGCTTAGGGTACGGACAAACCAATCAGCCCCAGCATTTT.

This clone turned up a few times. The chain employs TRBV5-8 and TRBJ2-6; D might be TRBD2 (5 bases). Germline V gene data show CDR1 as SGHTS and CDR2 as YDEGEE. CDR3 length equals 16 residues. V lost 4 bases and J lost 3, with 14 bases in between. CDR3 residues: CASSTHLRVGANVLTF. CDR3 DNA: TGTGCCAGCAGCACCCATTTGAGGGTTGGGGCCAACGTCCTGACTTTC.

This rearrangement joins TRBV11-2 to TRBJ2-2; D unresolved. Germline assignment: CDR1 SGHAT and CDR2 FQNNGV. The germline V and J ends were trimmed by 1 base and 6 bases, with 6 bases remaining between them. The CDR3 covers 13 residues. CDR3 coding DNA: TGTGCCAGCAGCTTAGTCGGAGCCGGGGAGCTGTTTTTT. Translated: CASSLVGAGELFF.

The rearrangement uses TRBV6-6 and TRBJ1-5; TRBD1 is a possible D gene (5 bases). CDR3 size: 15 residues. Germline V gives CDR1 MNHNY, CDR2 SVGAGI (reference sequence). V was shortened by 2 bases and J by 2 bases, with 10 bases between the two germline ends. CDR3: CASSYTQTGNQPQHF. As DNA, the CDR3 is TGTGCCAGCAGTTACACACAGACAGGCAATCAGCCCCAGCATTTT.

The chain links TRBV15 to TRBJ1-5; TRBD1 agrees at 8 bases. Germline V gene data show CDR1 as LNHNV and CDR2 as YYDKDF (reference sequence). The ends lost 5 bases at V and 5 bases at J; junction bases unmatched: 8. The CDR3 sequence is 15 residues long. The CDR3 region has the DNA TGTGCCACCAGCCCGGGCAGGGGGCGAGATCAGCCCCAGCATTTT. Translating it yields CATSPGRGRDQPQHF. Supplemented by reference TRBV15 and TRBJ1-5, the full variable domain reads DAMVIQNPRYQVTQFGKPVTLSCSQTLNHNVMYWYQQKSSQAPKLLFHYYDKDFNNEADTPDNFQSRRPNTSFCFLDIRSPGLGDTAMYLCATSPGRGRDQPQHFGDGTRLSIL.

J is TRBJ2-1 and V is TRBV19; weak D call: TRBD2 (7 bases). CDR3 length: 11 residues. Trimming pared 7 bases from V and 7 bases from J, leaving 8 bases between. In germline, CDR1 is LNHDA, CDR2 SQIVND (reference sequence). This CDR3 reads CASKGGNEQFF. The CDR3, as DNA: TGTGCCAGTAAGGGGGGGAATGAGCAGTTCTTC.

The chain uses TRBV18 and TRBJ2-2; TRBD1 matches 7 bases. CDR3 length equals 16 residues. V trimming: 3 bases; J trimming: 2 bases; junction bases outside the gene matches: 6. Germline lookup yields CDR1 KGHSH and CDR2 LQKENI. The CDR3 spells CASSPRDRVNTGELFF. The CDR3 DNA sequence: TGTGCCAGCTCACCTAGGGACAGAGTTAACACCGGGGAGCTGTTTTTT.

The genes are TRBV11-2 and TRBJ2-7; tentative D call: TRBD1 (5 bases). The V gene's germline CDR1 is SGHAT and CDR2 FQNNGV. V was pared by 1 base and J by 3 bases, with 7 bases between. CDR3 length: 13 residues. CDR3 sequence: CASSLGQIYEQYV. The CDR3 DNA reads TGTGCCAGCAGCTTAGGACAGATCTACGAGCAGTACGTC.

This clone has only a few counts. The chain links TRBV6-6 to TRBJ1-5; 12 nucleotides agree with TRBD1. The CDR3 runs to 16 residues. The V and J ends lost 6 bases and 7 bases, in that order; junction bases with no gene match: 10. Per the germline V gene, CDR1 is MNHNY and CDR2 is SVGAGI (reference sequence). CDR3 region: CASSPGTGGGGQPQHF. CDR3 nucleotide sequence: TGTGCCAGCAGCCCCGGGACAGGGGGCGGCGGGCAGCCCCAGCATTTT.

The chain joins TRBV6-1 to TRBJ2-2; 8 nucleotides line up with TRBD2. CDR1 and CDR2 from the germline V gene are MNHNS and SASEGT. Trimming removed 4 bases from V and 4 bases from J; junction bases left unmatched: 5. This CDR3 is built from 15 residues. The CDR3 DNA follows: TGTGCCAGCAGTGGTTTGAGCGGGGGCACCGGGGAGCTGTTTTTT. Its protein product is CASSGLSGGTGELFF.

The gene calls are TRBV6-1 and TRBJ2-7, with D unresolved. Per the germline V gene, CDR1 is MNHNS and CDR2 is SASEGT. This CDR3 has 12 residues. V was pared by 0 bases and J by 3 bases, with 3 bases between. This CDR3 is CASSEADYEQYV. The CDR3 coding sequence is TGTGCCAGCAGTGAAGCGGACTACGAGCAGTACGTC.

The chain joins TRBV7-2 to TRBJ2-5; 7 bases agree with TRBD1. J lost 5 bases, V lost 3 bases, and 9 bases had no gene match. From germline, CDR1 is SGHTA and CDR2 FQGNSA. The CDR3 spans 15 residues. The CDR3 nucleotides are TGTGCCAGCAGCTTGCCCACAGGGGCCCGGGAGACCCAGTACTTC. Translating it yields CASSLPTGARETQYF.

The V call is TRBV19, the J call TRBJ1-5; 10 positions match TRBD1. The CDR3 spans 14 residues. The V gene end was trimmed by 8 bases and the J gene end by 1 base; junction bases not matched to a gene: 2. Germline V gives CDR1 LNHDA, CDR2 SQIVND (reference sequence). In DNA form, the CDR3 reads TGTGCCAGTTGGACAGGGGGAAGCAATCAGCCCCAGCATTTT. Residues: CASWTGGSNQPQHF.

V is TRBV6-6 and J is TRBJ2-1; TRBD1 agrees at 7 bases. CDR1 MNHNY and CDR2 SVGAGI come from the germline V gene (reference sequence). V was clipped by 7 bases and J by 4 bases; unmatched bases: 10. This CDR3 is 15 amino acids long. CDR3 sequence reads: CASTQTGLNYNEQFF. The CDR3 nucleotides read TGTGCCAGCACCCAGACAGGGTTGAATTACAATGAGCAGTTCTTC.

This chain uses TRBV21-1 with TRBJ2-5; the D call of TRBD2 is as the table states it, not checked on the DNA. TRBV21-1 is labeled a pseudogene. The CDR3 consists of 17 residues. The CDR3 protein is CASSKGLAGRNQETQYF. The CDR3 nucleotides are TGTGCCAGCAGCAAAGGTCTAGCGGGGCGAAACCAAGAGACCCAGTACTTC.

This clone is judged medium-sized. CDR3 residues: CASSPSGRGAGELFF. The DNA of the CDR3 is TGTGCCAGCAGCCCCAGTGGGAGGGGGGCCGGGGAGCTGTTTTTT. The chain is built from TRBV7-3 and TRBJ2-2, with TRBD2 as a possible D gene (7 bases). Deletions cut 5 bases from V and 6 bases from J, with 16 bases between. CDR1 and CDR2 (germline): SGHTA, FQGTGA. The CDR3 contains 15 residues.

This clone was picked up one time. This chain connects TRBV6-5 to TRBJ2-1, with 11 bases fitting TRBD2. Germline lookup yields CDR1 MNHEY and CDR2 SVGAGI. The CDR3 extends over 16 amino acids. J lost 4 bases, V lost 2 bases, and 4 bases had no gene match. In DNA form, the CDR3 reads TGTGCCAGCAGTTACGAACTAGCGGGGGATTACAATGAGCAGTTCTTC. Amino acids: CASSYELAGDYNEQFF.

This clone was seen only once. The chain is built from TRBV5-1 and TRBJ2-2, with 7 positions matching TRBD1. The CDR3 is 15 residues long. Germline assignment: CDR1 SGHRS and CDR2 YFSETQ. The ends lost 0 bases at V and 7 bases at J; junction bases unmatched: 6. The CDR3 coding sequence is TGCGCCAGCAGCTTGGATAGGGGGCTACGCGGGGAGCTGTTTTTT. Amino acids: CASSLDRGLRGELFF.

To note about this clone: The sample carries other DNA sequences with the same CDR3. The rearrangement uses TRBV20-1 and TRBJ1-1, with D unresolved. CDR1 is DFQATT, CDR2 SNEGSKA, per germline (reference sequence). V was clipped by 6 bases and J by 1 base, with 6 bases between them. The CDR3 runs 11 residues. CDR3 protein: CSAKQNTEAFF. The CDR3 region has the DNA TGCAGTGCCAAACAGAACACTGAAGCTTTCTTT.

The chain recombines TRBV23-1 with TRBJ1-4, with 9 bases identical to TRBD1. TRBV23-1 is given ORF status, its function remaining uncertain. The CDR3 spans 15 residues. The junction had 15 bases not matched to a gene; V was cut back by 6 bases and J by 13 bases. The CDR3 spells CASSPRDRELGGLFF. The CDR3 DNA is TGCGCCAGCAGCCCCCGGGACAGGGAGTTAGGGGGACTGTTTTTT.

The rearrangement joins TRBV19 to TRBJ2-1; 8 positions agree with TRBD2. Germline V gene data show CDR1 as LNHDA and CDR2 as SQIVND (reference sequence). J lost 3 bases, V lost 6 bases, and 4 bases had no gene match. The CDR3 has 14 residues. CDR3 DNA sequence: TGTGCCAGTAGAAGCGGGAGCCACTACAATGAGCAGTTCTTC. Translation: CASRSGSHYNEQFF.

The chain employs TRBV5-1 and TRBJ2-6; D is possibly TRBD2 (6 bases). Trimming removed 3 bases at V and 2 bases at J, with 12 bases between. Germline V lookup: CDR1 SGHRS, CDR2 YFSETQ. The CDR3 consists of 16 residues. The CDR3 loop is CASSSGLAPGANVLTF. The CDR3 DNA reads as TGCGCCAGCAGCTCGGGACTGGCCCCTGGGGCCAACGTCCTGACTTTC.

The rearrangement links TRBV9 to TRBJ1-6; 7 nucleotides line up with TRBD1. V lost 4 bases, J lost 9 bases, and 7 bases stayed unmatched. CDR1 and CDR2 from the germline V gene are SGDLS and YYNGEE. This CDR3 is built from 14 residues. DNA for the CDR3: TGTGCCAGCAGCCAAGACAGGGAAAGTTCACCCCTCCACTTT. This encodes CASSQDRESSPLHF. The full variable domain, completed using reference TRBV9 and TRBJ1-6, is DSGVTQTPKHLITATGQRVTLRCSPRSGDLSVYWYQQSLDQGLQFLIQYYNGEERAKGNILERFSAQQFPDLHSELNLSSLELGDSALYFCASSQDRESSPLHFGNGTRLTVT.

The gene calls are TRBV15 and TRBJ1-4; a weak D match, TRBD1 (5 bases). Germline values: CDR1 LNHNV, CDR2 YYDKDF (reference sequence). V was trimmed by 0 bases and J by 3 bases, leaving 11 bases between them. This CDR3 region has 16 residues. The CDR3 here is CATSRDQGLPNEKLFF. In DNA form, the CDR3 reads TGTGCCACCAGCAGAGATCAGGGCCTCCCTAATGAAAAACTGTTTTTT. Combining the CDR3 with reference TRBV15 and TRBJ1-4 gives the whole variable domain DAMVIQNPRYQVTQFGKPVTLSCSQTLNHNVMYWYQQKSSQAPKLLFHYYDKDFNNEADTPDNFQSRRPNTSFCFLDIRSPGLGDTAMYLCATSRDQGLPNEKLFFGSGTQLSVL.

Concerning this clone: At one of its ends the junction is not consistent with the germline gene, which may arise from a read error. Different DNA sequences within this sample yield the same CDR3. CDR3 in DNA: TGCGCCAGCAGTTACCAGGGGCGTAACTATGGCTACACCTTC. It translates to CASSYQGRNYGYTF. The genes are TRBV6-5 and TRBJ1-2; D may be TRBD1 (6 bases). The CDR3 is 14 residues long. Looked up from germline, CDR1 is MNHEY and CDR2 is SVGAGI.

The chain is built from TRBV6-5 and TRBJ2-7; 9 bases are a match to TRBD1. The CDR3 has 15 residues. Germline lookup yields CDR1 MNHEY and CDR2 SVGAGI. V lost 4 bases, J lost 3 bases, and 7 bases stayed unmatched. The CDR3 loop is CASSLSGTGLYEQYV. DNA for the CDR3: TGTGCCAGCAGTTTATCCGGGACAGGGCTCTACGAGCAGTACGTC.

The chain uses TRBV7-2 and TRBJ1-1, with 7 bases aligning to TRBD1. CDR3 length: 16 amino acids. The J segment lost 0 bases and the V segment lost 2 bases, leaving 6 bases of the junction unmatched. Germline V gene lookup returns CDR1 SGHTA and CDR2 FQGNSA. DNA for the CDR3: TGTGCCAGCAGCTTAAGGGGGACAGCCATGAACACTGAAGCTTTCTTT. Translation: CASSLRGTAMNTEAFF.

This clone was detected only once. The gene calls are TRBV5-1 and TRBJ2-1; the match to TRBD1 covers 8 bases. Germline lookup yields CDR1 SGHRS and CDR2 YFSETQ. The CDR3 is 17 residues long. V shed 4 bases and J 6 bases; nucleotides not matched to a gene: 15. For the CDR3, the DNA is TGCGCCAGCAGCCTGTACCAGGGGACAGGCTCTCCCAATGAGCAGTTCTTC. It yields the protein CASSLYQGTGSPNEQFF.